The next 25 T cell receptor beta chains were all read from a single sample in a study of cytomegalovirus exposure and HLA in healthy donors. Use of 60 Vbeta and 13 Jbeta primers characterized the PCR. Produced via immunoSEQ multiplex PCR; TCRdb's table is partial and in-frame only. The sample includes roughly 140,000 clones, nearly 80% of them seen just once. The sequenced sample was PBMCs. These receptors were taken from a woman aged 25 to 39 in good health and CMV-seronegative.

This chain joins TRBV6-5 and TRBJ2-5; weak D call: TRBD1 (6 bases). V dropped 6 bases and J dropped 2 bases, with 13 bases sitting between them. Germline CDR1 MNHEY, CDR2 SVGAGI. The length of the CDR3 is 14 residues. The CDR3 region is CASSRTVPQETQYF. CDR3 nucleotide sequence: TGTGCCAGCAGCCGGACAGTACCGCAAGAGACCCAGTACTTC.

V is TRBV6-6 and J is TRBJ2-1, with D tentatively TRBD2 (6 bases). The CDR3 runs 15 residues. Looked up from germline, CDR1 is MNHNY and CDR2 is SVGAGI (reference sequence). Trimming took 6 bases from V and 5 from J, leaving 17 bases between them. CDR3 amino acids: CASSRPAGLDNEQFF. DNA for the CDR3: TGTGCCAGCAGCCGGCCGGCGGGGCTCGACAATGAGCAGTTCTTC.

The V gene is TRBV7-2, the J gene TRBJ1-4, with no clear D. The CDR3 covers 16 residues. Germline CDR1 and CDR2: SGHTA and FQGNSA. The ends were cut back, 2 bases at V and 5 bases at J, with 15 bases in the middle. CDR3 nucleotides: TGTGCCAGCAGCTTACGCCCGTTGAACTACAATGAAAAACTGTTTTTT. Translating gives CASSLRPLNYNEKLFF.

The chain is built from TRBV2 and TRBJ1-6, with D possibly matching TRBD1 (5 bases). This CDR3 is 13 amino acids long. The germline CDR1 and CDR2 sequences are SNHLY and FYNNEI. The V end lost 6 bases, the J end lost 10 bases, and 13 bases lay between the germline ends. CDR3 region: CASRARVGSPLHF. DNA for the CDR3: TGTGCCAGCAGAGCCAGGGTAGGGTCACCCCTCCACTTT. The full variable domain, in which reference TRBV2 and TRBJ1-6 provide the parts outside the CDR3, is EPEVTQTPSHQVTQMGQEVILRCVPISNHLYFYWYRQILGQKVEFLVSFYNNEISEKSEIFDDQFSVERPDGSNFTLKIRSTKLEDSAMYFCASRARVGSPLHFGNGTRLTVT.

This sequence joins TRBV2 and TRBJ1-1, with 8 bases aligning to TRBD1. Germline V lookup: CDR1 SNHLY, CDR2 FYNNEI. This CDR3 is built from 13 residues. V lost 6 bases to trimming and J lost 5 bases; unmatched junction nucleotides: 5. The CDR3, as DNA: TGTGCCAGCAGAGTCCGGACAGGGACTGAAGCTTTCTTT. Its protein is CASRVRTGTEAFF. The complete variable domain, with remaining parts taken from reference TRBV2 and TRBJ1-1, reads EPEVTQTPSHQVTQMGQEVILRCVPISNHLYFYWYRQILGQKVEFLVSFYNNEISEKSEIFDDQFSVERPDGSNFTLKIRSTKLEDSAMYFCASRVRTGTEAFFGQGTRLTVV.

The chain carries TRBV2 and TRBJ1-3; 8 bases fit TRBD1. This CDR3 region has 13 residues. V gave up 7 bases and J gave up 8 bases; unmatched junction bases: 7. The V gene's germline CDR1 is SNHLY and CDR2 FYNNEI. CDR3 coding DNA: TGTGCCAGCACCCCGGACAGGGTTGACACCATATATTTT. It translates to CASTPDRVDTIYF.

CDR3 nucleotides: TGTGCCAGCAGTCCCGGGACAGGGGGAGACACTGAAGCTTTCTTT. It translates to CASSPGTGGDTEAFF. The V call is TRBV27, the J call TRBJ1-1; 11 bases agree with TRBD1. Per germline, CDR1 MNHEY and CDR2 SMNVEV (reference sequence). The CDR3 is made up of 15 amino acids. V gave up 5 bases and J gave up 3 bases; unmatched junction bases: 5.

V usage is TRBV5-4 and J usage is TRBJ1-1, with TRBD1 identical over 7 bases. CDR1 is SGHNT, CDR2 YYREEE, per germline (reference sequence). CDR3 length: 14 amino acids. J was trimmed by 2 bases and V by 3 bases; bases with no gene match: 4. CDR3 residues: CASSYGTDNTEAFF. CDR3 nucleotide sequence: TGTGCCAGCAGCTATGGGACAGACAACACTGAAGCTTTCTTT.

This clone was found a few times. This chain connects TRBV30 to TRBJ1-3; D unclear. Trimming removed 2 bases at V and 9 bases at J, with 11 bases between. Germline V gene lookup returns CDR1 GTSNPN and CDR2 SVGIG (reference sequence). This CDR3 has 12 residues. The CDR3: CAWSSPSGTIYF. CDR3 bases: TGTGCCTGGAGTTCCCCCAGCGGCACCATATATTTT.

The chain links TRBV7-2 to TRBJ1-1; the D gene is possibly TRBD1 (6 bases). The V gene lost 3 bases and the J gene lost 0 bases, with 14 bases spanning the gap. This CDR3 comprises 16 residues. Germline loops: CDR1 SGHTA, CDR2 FQGNSA. CDR3 nucleotide sequence: TGTGCCAGCAGCTTCCTTGGGGGCGGCGTGAACACTGAAGCTTTCTTT. Its protein is CASSFLGGGVNTEAFF.

As to this clone: Sequence at one end of the junction differs from germline and may be a read error. V is TRBV6-1 and J is TRBJ1-1, with 8 bases aligning to TRBD1. The CDR3 totals 14 residues. The germline V gene has CDR1 MNHNS and CDR2 SASEGT. The CDR3 DNA reads TGTGCCAGCAGAGACAGGGGAGGATGGACTGAAGTTTTCTTT. This gives the protein CASRDRGGWTEVFF.

This rearrangement joins TRBV5-5 to TRBJ2-2; D is perhaps TRBD1 (5 bases). From germline, CDR1 is SGHKS and CDR2 YYEKEE (reference sequence). V was trimmed by 4 bases and J by 4 bases, leaving 14 bases between them. The CDR3 length is 15 residues. The CDR3 loop is CASSPIQGLTGELFF. CDR3 nucleotide sequence: TGTGCCAGCAGCCCAATCCAGGGTCTCACCGGGGAGCTGTTTTTT. The whole variable domain, filled in from reference TRBV5-5 and TRBJ2-2, reads DAGVTQSPTHLIKTRGQQVTLRCSPISGHKSVSWYQQVLGQGPQFIFQYYEKEERGRGNFPDRFSARQFPNYSSELNVNALLLGDSALYLCASSPIQGLTGELFFGEGSRLTVL.

This clone was counted only a few times. The chain employs TRBV25-1 and TRBJ1-2, with a tentative D call TRBD1 (5 bases). Germline CDR1 MGHDK, CDR2 SYGVNS. The V end lost 1 base, the J end lost 2 bases, and 5 bases lay between the germline ends. There are 13 residues in the CDR3. CDR3 in DNA: TGTGCCAGCAGTGAATCAGGGAACTATGGCTACACCTTC. The encoded protein is CASSESGNYGYTF.

V and J are TRBV6-1 and TRBJ1-1; D gene unclear. The CDR3 covers 13 residues. Between the trimmed V and J ends, which lost 3 bases and 2 bases, there was a span of 7 bases. Germline V gives CDR1 MNHNS, CDR2 SASEGT. CDR3 amino acids: CASSDVLNTEAFF. CDR3 bases: TGTGCCAGCAGTGACGTCTTAAACACTGAAGCTTTCTTT.

This clone was seen a single time. V gene TRBV25-1 combines with J gene TRBJ2-7; 8 nucleotides agree with TRBD1. V lost 5 bases to trimming and J lost 3 bases; unmatched junction nucleotides: 9. The CDR3 runs to 15 residues. The germline V gene has CDR1 MGHDK and CDR2 SYGVNS. CDR3 protein: CASSKRQGRYYEQYF. The CDR3 bases are TGTGCCAGCAGTAAGAGACAGGGGAGATACTACGAGCAGTACTTC.

This chain uses TRBV7-9 with TRBJ2-6; no reliable D call. The CDR3 has 15 residues. Per the germline V gene, CDR1 is SEHNR and CDR2 is FQNEAQ (reference sequence). Trimming stripped 3 bases from V and 0 bases from J, with 6 bases between. Here the CDR3 DNA reads TGTGCCAGCAGCTTTACTGACTCTGGGGCCAACGTCCTGACTTTC. Translation: CASSFTDSGANVLTF.

This chain joins TRBV9 and TRBJ2-7; D possibly corresponds to TRBD1 (5 bases). The CDR3 has 12 residues. Germline CDR1 and CDR2: SGDLS and YYNGEE. V lost 3 bases and J 4 bases, leaving 8 bases between the germline ends. CDR3 loop: CASSAQGYEQYF. As DNA, the CDR3 is TGTGCCAGCAGCGCCCAGGGATACGAGCAGTACTTC.

V usage is TRBV29-1 and J usage is TRBJ2-7, with 10 nucleotides matching TRBD1. From germline, CDR1 is SQVTM and CDR2 ANQGSEA. CDR3 length: 11 residues. With V trimmed by 7 bases and J by 7 bases, 4 bases remained unmatched. The CDR3 loop reads CSGQGAGEQYF. Here the CDR3 DNA reads TGCAGCGGACAGGGGGCGGGTGAGCAGTACTTC.

The table lists this clone with a count of one. V usage is TRBV7-8 and J usage is TRBJ2-5, with D perhaps TRBD1 (5 bases). V was cut by 6 bases and J by 5 bases, with 22 bases left in between. Germline V gene data show CDR1 as SGHVS and CDR2 as FQNEAQ. This CDR3 has 16 residues. CDR3 in amino acids: CASSLDLQGSRETQYF. CDR3 nucleotides: TGTGCCAGCAGTCTCGACCTGCAGGGCTCAAGGGAGACCCAGTACTTC.

The table lists this clone with a few counts. CDR3 coding DNA: TGTGCCAGCAGTGAATTCGAACGGTTTTCGACAGGAAACACCATATATTTT. Translating gives CASSEFERFSTGNTIYF. The chain recombines TRBV6-1 with TRBJ1-3, with D unresolved. Germline CDR1 MNHNS, CDR2 SASEGT. The CDR3 covers 17 residues. Trimming removed 2 bases at V and 4 bases at J, with 18 bases between.

The table lists this clone with a few counts. The chain is built from TRBV25-1 and TRBJ2-5; 8 bases are a match to TRBD2. The CDR3 is 14 residues long. Trimming cost V 5 bases and J 5 bases; bases outside gene matches: 7. CDR1 is MGHDK and CDR2 is SYGVNS in the germline V gene. CDR3 nucleotides: TGTGCCAGCAGTTTCCGGGGGGGTTGGGAGACCCAGTACTTC. Amino acid sequence: CASSFRGGWETQYF.

The chain combines TRBV10-3 with TRBJ1-1; D is unclear. Trimming took off 10 bases at V and 0 bases at J, with 6 bases between the two ends. In germline, CDR1 is ENHRY, CDR2 SYGVKD. The CDR3 length is 11 residues. CDR3 loop: CATQMNTEAFF. As DNA, the CDR3 is TGTGCCACACAGATGAACACTGAAGCTTTCTTT.

V is TRBV2 and J is TRBJ2-3, with D uncertain. The CDR3 consists of 14 residues. The germline V gene has CDR1 SNHLY and CDR2 FYNNEI. Deletions cut 1 base from V and 2 bases from J, with 7 bases between. CDR3 loop: CASSEVTITDTQYF. The CDR3 coding sequence is TGTGCCAGCAGTGAAGTGACAATCACAGATACGCAGTATTTT. The whole variable domain, remainder taken from reference TRBV2 and TRBJ2-3, is EPEVTQTPSHQVTQMGQEVILRCVPISNHLYFYWYRQILGQKVEFLVSFYNNEISEKSEIFDDQFSVERPDGSNFTLKIRSTKLEDSAMYFCASSEVTITDTQYFGPGTRLTVL.

The gene calls are TRBV9 and TRBJ1-5; unclear D gene. CDR3 length: 12 amino acids. In germline, CDR1 is SGDLS, CDR2 YYNGEE. V shed 10 bases and J shed 4 bases, with 12 bases lying between them. CDR3 bases: TGTGCCTCCTCCGGGTGGAATCAGCCCCAGCATTTT. Translation gives CASSGWNQPQHF.

The V gene is TRBV5-8, the J gene TRBJ1-5; TRBD1 agrees at 7 bases. The CDR3 spans 15 residues. Germline lookup yields CDR1 SGHTS and CDR2 YDEGEE. V gave up 4 bases and J gave up 0 bases; unmatched junction bases: 4. The CDR3 DNA follows: TGTGCCAGCAGCCGGGGACAGAATAGCAATCAGCCCCAGCATTTT. Translated: CASSRGQNSNQPQHF.